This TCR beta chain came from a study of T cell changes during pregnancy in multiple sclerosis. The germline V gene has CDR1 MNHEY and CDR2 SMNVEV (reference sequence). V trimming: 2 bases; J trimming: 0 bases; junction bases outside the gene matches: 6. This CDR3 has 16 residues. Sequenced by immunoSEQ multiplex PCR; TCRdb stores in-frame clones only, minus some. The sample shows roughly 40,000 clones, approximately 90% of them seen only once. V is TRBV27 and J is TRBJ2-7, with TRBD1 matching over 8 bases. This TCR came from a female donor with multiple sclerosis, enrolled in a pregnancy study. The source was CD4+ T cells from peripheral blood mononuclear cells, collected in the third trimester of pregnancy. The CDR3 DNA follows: TGTGCCAGCAGTTTAGACAGGGGAGCTCTCTCCTACGAGCAGTACTTC. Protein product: CASSLDRGALSYEQYF.